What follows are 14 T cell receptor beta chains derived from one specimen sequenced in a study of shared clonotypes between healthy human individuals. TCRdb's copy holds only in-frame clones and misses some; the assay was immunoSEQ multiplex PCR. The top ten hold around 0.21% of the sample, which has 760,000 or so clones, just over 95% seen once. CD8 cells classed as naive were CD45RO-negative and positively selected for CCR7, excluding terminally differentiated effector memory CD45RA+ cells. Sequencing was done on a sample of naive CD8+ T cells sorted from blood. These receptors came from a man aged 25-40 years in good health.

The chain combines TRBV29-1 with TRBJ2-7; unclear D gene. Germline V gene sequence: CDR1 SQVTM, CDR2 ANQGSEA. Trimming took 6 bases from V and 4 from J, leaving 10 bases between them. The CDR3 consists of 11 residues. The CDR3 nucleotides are TGCAGCGTAGGGAACGTTTACGAGCAGTACTTC. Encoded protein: CSVGNVYEQYF.

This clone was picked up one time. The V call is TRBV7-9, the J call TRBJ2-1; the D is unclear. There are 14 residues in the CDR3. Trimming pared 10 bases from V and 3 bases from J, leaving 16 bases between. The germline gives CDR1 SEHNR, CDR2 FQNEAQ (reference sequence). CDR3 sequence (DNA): TGTGCCACGGCCCAAGAGACCCTCTACAATGAGCAGTTCTTC. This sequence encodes CATAQETLYNEQFF.

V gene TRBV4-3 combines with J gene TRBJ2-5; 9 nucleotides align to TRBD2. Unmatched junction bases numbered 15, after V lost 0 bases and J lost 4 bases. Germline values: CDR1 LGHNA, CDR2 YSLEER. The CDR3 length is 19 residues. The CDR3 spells CASSQDWLAGPSGGETQYF. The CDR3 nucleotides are TGCGCCAGCAGCCAAGATTGGCTAGCGGGACCGTCTGGGGGAGAGACCCAGTACTTC.

CDR3 loop: CSAYTGQSNYGYTF. The CDR3 DNA reads TGCAGCGCTTATACCGGACAGTCTAACTATGGCTACACCTTC. The chain recombines TRBV29-1 with TRBJ1-2; a weak D match, TRBD1 (6 bases). With 7 bases removed from V and 0 bases from J, the gap between germline ends came to 15 bases. CDR3 length equals 14 residues. Per germline, CDR1 SQVTM and CDR2 ANQGSEA.

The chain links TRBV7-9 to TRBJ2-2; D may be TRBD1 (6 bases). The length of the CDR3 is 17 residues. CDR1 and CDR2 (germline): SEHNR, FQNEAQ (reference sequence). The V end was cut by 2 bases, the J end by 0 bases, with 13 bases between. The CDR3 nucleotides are TGTGCCAGCAGCTTACCCGGACAGAATTCGAACACCGGGGAGCTGTTTTTT. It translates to CASSLPGQNSNTGELFF. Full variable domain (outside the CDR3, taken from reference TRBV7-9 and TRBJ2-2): DTGVSQNPRHKITKRGQNVTFRCDPISEHNRLYWYRQTLGQGPEFLTYFQNEAQLEKSRLLSDRFSAERPKGSFSTLEIQRTEQGDSAMYLCASSLPGQNSNTGELFFGEGSRLTVL.

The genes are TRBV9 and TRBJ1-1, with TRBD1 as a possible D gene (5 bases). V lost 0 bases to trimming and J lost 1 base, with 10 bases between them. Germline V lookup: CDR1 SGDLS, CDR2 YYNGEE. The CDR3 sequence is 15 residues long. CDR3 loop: CASSVGLGPNTEAFF. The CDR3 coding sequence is TGTGCCAGCAGCGTAGGGTTGGGGCCGAACACTGAAGCTTTCTTT. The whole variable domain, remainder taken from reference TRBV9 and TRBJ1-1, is DSGVTQTPKHLITATGQRVTLRCSPRSGDLSVYWYQQSLDQGLQFLIQYYNGEERAKGNILERFSAQQFPDLHSELNLSSLELGDSALYFCASSVGLGPNTEAFFGQGTRLTVV.

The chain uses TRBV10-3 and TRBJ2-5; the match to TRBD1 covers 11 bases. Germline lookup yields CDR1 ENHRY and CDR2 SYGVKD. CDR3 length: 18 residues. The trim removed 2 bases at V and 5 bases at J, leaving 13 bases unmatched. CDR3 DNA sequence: TGTGCCATCAGTGAGACGGACAGGGGGCGGTTAACTTATGAGACCCAGTACTTC. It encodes CAISETDRGRLTYETQYF.

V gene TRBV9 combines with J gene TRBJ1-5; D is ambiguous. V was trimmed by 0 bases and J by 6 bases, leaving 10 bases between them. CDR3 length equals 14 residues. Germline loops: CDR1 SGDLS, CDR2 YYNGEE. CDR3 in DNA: TGTGCCAGCAGCGTAGCTCTCGAGGGTCAGCCCCAGCATTTT. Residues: CASSVALEGQPQHF.

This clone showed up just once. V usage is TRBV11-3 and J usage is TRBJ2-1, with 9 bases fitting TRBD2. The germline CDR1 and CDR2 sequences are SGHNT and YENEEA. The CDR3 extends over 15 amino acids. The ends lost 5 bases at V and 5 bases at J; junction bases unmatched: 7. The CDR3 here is CASSAPGLANNEQFF. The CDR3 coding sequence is TGTGCCAGCAGCGCCCCGGGACTAGCAAACAATGAGCAGTTCTTC.

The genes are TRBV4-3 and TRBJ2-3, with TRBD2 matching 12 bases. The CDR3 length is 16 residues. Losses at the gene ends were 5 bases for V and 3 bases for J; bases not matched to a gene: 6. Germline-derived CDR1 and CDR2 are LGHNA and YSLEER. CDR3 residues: CASSTRLAGVTDTQYF. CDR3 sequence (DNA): TGCGCCAGCAGCACACGACTAGCGGGAGTAACAGATACGCAGTATTTT.

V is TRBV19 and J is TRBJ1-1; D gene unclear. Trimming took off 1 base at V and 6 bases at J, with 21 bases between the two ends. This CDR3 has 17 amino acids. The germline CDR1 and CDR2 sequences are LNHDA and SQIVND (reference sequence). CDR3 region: CASSIVVLRAKPAEAFF. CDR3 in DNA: TGTGCCAGTAGTATAGTAGTCCTCAGAGCCAAACCCGCTGAAGCTTTCTTT. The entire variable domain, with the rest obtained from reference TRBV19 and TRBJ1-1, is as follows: DGGITQSPKYLFRKEGQNVTLSCEQNLNHDAMYWYRQDPGQGLRLIYYSQIVNDFQKGDIAEGYSVSREKKESFPLTVTSAQKNPTAFYLCASSIVVLRAKPAEAFFGQGTRLTVV.

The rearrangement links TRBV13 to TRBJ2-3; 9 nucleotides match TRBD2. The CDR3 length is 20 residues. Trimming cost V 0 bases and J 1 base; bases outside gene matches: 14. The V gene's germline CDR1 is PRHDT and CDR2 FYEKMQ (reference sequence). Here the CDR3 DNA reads TGTGCCAGCAGCTTAGGCTTCCGGCTGGCGGGAGGGGACCGCACAGATACGCAGTATTTT. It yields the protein CASSLGFRLAGGDRTDTQYF. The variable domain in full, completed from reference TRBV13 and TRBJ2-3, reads AAGVIQSPRHLIKEKRETATLKCYPIPRHDTVYWYQQGPGQDPQFLISFYEKMQSDKGSIPDRFSAQQFSDYHSELNMSSLELGDSALYFCASSLGFRLAGGDRTDTQYFGPGTRLTVL.

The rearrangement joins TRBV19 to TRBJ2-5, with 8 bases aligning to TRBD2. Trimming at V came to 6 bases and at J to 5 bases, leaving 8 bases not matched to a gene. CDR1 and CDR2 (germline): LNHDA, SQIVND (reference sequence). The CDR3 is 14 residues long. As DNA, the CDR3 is TGTGCCAGTAGGGTCGCGGGAGGAGGGGAGACCCAGTACTTC. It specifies CASRVAGGGETQYF.

CDR3 region: CASSLPRGTEAFF. The CDR3 bases are TGTGCCAGCAGTTTGCCGAGAGGCACTGAAGCTTTCTTT. This chain links TRBV28 with TRBJ1-1; D gene uncertain. Germline V gene data show CDR1 as MDHEN and CDR2 as SYDVKM. The CDR3 has 13 residues. The ends were cut back, 3 bases at V and 4 bases at J, with 9 bases in the middle.